Listed below are T cell receptor beta chains from one sample, sequenced in a study of blood T cell repertoires in COVID-19. The method was immunoSEQ multiplex PCR; TCRdb's version includes in-frame clones alone and lacks a portion of them. Of 150,000 to 200,000 clones listed, approximately 84% are singletons. Sequencing input: PBMCs or T cells enriched from blood (not recorded which). The receptors shown here come from a woman aged 45-59 years who had recovered from COVID-19. CDR3s include the opening cysteine and the closing phenylalanine or tryptophan. Each record gives: J gene, V gene, clone size, D gene, CDR3 protein, CDR3 DNA. The D gene is left open where the match is weak. A clone size is listed for some rows: how often the clone was seen (once, few, many), or a class if it is expanded.

TRBJ1-4 | TRBV4-3 | - | TRBD1 | CASSVDRGKLFF | TGCGCCAGCAGCGTGGACAGGGGGAAACTGTTTTTT
TRBJ1-5 | TRBV30 | few | - | CAWSVGGDQPQHF | TGTGCCTGGAGTGTAGGAGGGGATCAGCCCCAGCATTTT
TRBJ1-6 | TRBV7-9 | - | - | CASSLTQGPNSPLHF | TGTGCCAGCAGCTTAACCCAGGGCCCAAATTCACCCCTCCACTTT
TRBJ1-1 | TRBV15 | - | TRBD1 | CATSYPAGTGEAFF | TGTGCCACCAGCTACCCAGCGGGGACAGGGGAAGCTTTCTTT
TRBJ2-6 | TRBV30 | - | - | CACPLTGNSGANVLTF | TGTGCCTGCCCTCTCACAGGGAACTCTGGGGCCAACGTCCTGACTTTC
TRBJ1-3 | TRBV5-1 | - | TRBD1 | CASSGAGQETIYF | TGCGCCAGCAGCGGGGCTGGACAGGAGACCATATATTTT
TRBJ2-7 | TRBV15 | - | TRBD2 | CATSNFGLAEPYEQYF | TGTGCCACCAGCAACTTCGGACTAGCGGAACCATACGAGCAGTACTTC
TRBJ2-6 | TRBV28 | once | TRBD1 | CASSLDRVSGANVLTF | TGTGCCAGCAGTCTCGACAGGGTCTCTGGGGCCAACGTCCTGACTTTC
TRBJ2-3 | TRBV24-1 | - | TRBD2 | CATAGTSGRAGIDTQYF | TGTGCCACCGCCGGGACTAGCGGGAGGGCCGGGATAGATACGCAGTATTTT
TRBJ2-7 | TRBV2 | - | - | CASSRQSTTAEQYF | TGTGCCAGCAGTCGTCAGTCAACTACGGCGGAGCAGTACTTC
TRBJ2-7 | TRBV5-4 | - | TRBD2 | CASSAGLAGGRGTNEQYF | TGTGCCAGCAGCGCCGGACTAGCGGGAGGGCGGGGTACGAACGAGCAGTACTTC
TRBJ1-6 | TRBV28 | - | - | CASRLGWSPLHF | TGTGCCAGCAGACTAGGGTGGTCACCCCTCCACTTT
TRBJ1-3 | TRBV7-4 | - | - | CASSLTTADSYSGNTIYF | TGTGCCAGCAGCTTAACCACTGCGGACAGTTACTCTGGAAACACCATATATTTT
TRBJ1-5 | TRBV5-1 | - | TRBD1 | CASSLTPGTANQPQHF | TGCGCCAGCAGCTTGACCCCCGGGACAGCCAATCAGCCCCAGCATTTT
TRBJ2-2 | TRBV11-3 | - | TRBD1 | CASSRTGAVIGELFF | TGTGCCAGCAGTCGGACAGGGGCGGTAATCGGGGAGCTGTTTTTT
TRBJ2-2 | TRBV25-1 | - | TRBD2 | CASSSRGLAGVGTGELFF | TGTGCCAGCAGCTCCAGGGGGCTAGCGGGGGTCGGGACCGGGGAGCTGTTTTTT
TRBJ1-1 | TRBV28 | once | - | CASSHRRQADTEAFF | TGTGCCAGCAGTCACCGCCGACAGGCAGACACTGAAGCTTTCTTT
TRBJ1-5 | TRBV21-1 | - | - | CASGTGNQPQHF | TGTGCCAGCGGAACAGGGAATCAGCCCCAGCATTTT
TRBJ2-7 | TRBV28 | - | - | CASSLSSYEQYF | TGTGCCAGCAGTCTTAGCTCCTACGAGCAGTACTTC
TRBJ1-2 | TRBV4-1 | once | - | CASSQDIRGNYGYTF | TGCGCCAGCAGCCAAGATATACGAGGGAACTATGGCTACACCTTC
TRBJ2-2 | TRBV7-2 | - | TRBD2 | CASSWAGTSGRGELFF | TGTGCCAGCAGCTGGGCCGGGACTAGCGGCCGGGGGGAGCTGTTTTTT
TRBJ2-1 | TRBV29-1 | - | TRBD2 | CSVEIGGGRVQFF | TGCAGCGTTGAGATAGGAGGCGGGAGGGTCCAGTTCTTC
TRBJ2-7 | TRBV7-9 | - | TRBD1 | CASSFSTGGSHEQYF | TGTGCCAGCAGTTTCAGCACAGGGGGTTCCCACGAGCAGTACTTC
TRBJ1-2 | TRBV25-1 | - | TRBD1 | CASSGGQGSYYGYTF | TGTGCCAGCAGTGGGGGACAGGGGAGTTACTATGGCTACACCTTC
TRBJ2-7 | TRBV18 | - | TRBD1 | CASSQSTGGDEQYF | TGTGCCAGCTCACAATCGACAGGGGGAGACGAGCAGTACTTC
TRBJ2-1 | TRBV6-4 | - | TRBD2 | CASSTKLTGLAVEQFF | TGTGCCAGCAGTACCAAACTAACGGGACTAGCGGTTGAGCAGTTCTTC
TRBJ2-7 | TRBV7-3 | - | - | CASSLRGSYEQYF | TGTGCCAGCAGCTTACGCGGGTCCTACGAGCAGTACTTC
TRBJ1-2 | TRBV19 | - | - | CASSIGGLGYTF | TGTGCCAGTAGTATCGGCGGCTTAGGCTACACCTTC
TRBJ1-2 | TRBV28 | - | TRBD1 | CASSLQGEWVGYTF | TGTGCCAGCAGTCTCCAGGGGGAATGGGTCGGCTACACCTTC
TRBJ2-1 | TRBV10-1 | - | - | CASSDSRGEQFF | TGCGCCAGCAGTGATTCGAGGGGGGAGCAGTTCTTC
TRBJ2-5 | TRBV11-2 | - | TRBD2 | CASSLSIAGGQETQYF | TGTGCCAGCAGCTTGTCTATAGCGGGGGGGCAAGAGACCCAGTACTTC
TRBJ1-4 | TRBV19 | - | TRBD1 | CASSPDREGEKLFF | TGTGCCAGTAGTCCGGACAGGGAAGGGGAAAAACTGTTTTTT
TRBJ2-7 | TRBV7-2 | - | TRBD1 | CASSFAGQGAYEQYF | TGTGCCAGCAGCTTCGCCGGACAGGGGGCATACGAGCAGTACTTC
TRBJ2-3 | TRBV11-3 | - | TRBD2 | CASSTQREGPDTQYF | TGTGCCAGCAGCACCCAGCGGGAGGGCCCAGATACGCAGTATTTT
TRBJ2-1 | TRBV5-1 | - | TRBD2 | CASSLVVAGGPGEQFF | TGCGCCAGCAGCTTGGTGGTAGCGGGAGGGCCCGGTGAGCAGTTCTTC
TRBJ2-7 | TRBV27 | - | - | CASRGTGTRGGSYEQYF | TGTGCCAGCAGGGGGACAGGTACCAGGGGGGGCTCCTACGAGCAGTACTTC
TRBJ2-5 | TRBV5-6 | - | - | CASSLVGVQGGTQYF | TGTGCCAGCAGCTTGGTGGGGGTACAAGGGGGGACCCAGTACTTC
TRBJ1-1 | TRBV9 | - | TRBD1 | CASSVGQGGNTEAFF | TGTGCCAGCAGCGTAGGACAGGGCGGAAACACTGAAGCTTTCTTT
TRBJ2-7 | TRBV7-9 | - | - | CASSLWASEQYF | TGTGCCAGCAGCCTTTGGGCATCCGAGCAGTACTTC
TRBJ2-7 | TRBV11-2 | - | TRBD2 | CASSLELAGVYEQYF | TGTGCCAGCAGCTTAGAACTAGCGGGAGTCTACGAGCAGTACTTC
TRBJ1-5 | TRBV4-3 | - | - | CASSQEWGVSQPQHF | TGCGCCAGCAGCCAAGAGTGGGGGGTGAGTCAGCCCCAGCATTTT
TRBJ1-1 | TRBV30 | - | - | CAWSSNPRVGTEAFF | TGTGCCTGGAGTTCCAATCCCAGGGTAGGCACTGAAGCTTTCTTT
TRBJ2-3 | TRBV20-1 | - | - | CSAPGADTQYF | TGCAGTGCCCCCGGGGCAGATACGCAGTATTTT
TRBJ1-3 | TRBV13 | - | - | CASSPARGDSGNTIYF | TGTGCCAGCAGCCCAGCCCGGGGGGACTCTGGAAACACCATATATTTT
TRBJ2-1 | TRBV3-1/TRBV3-2 | - | - | CASSRVGLASHEQFF | TGTGCCAGCAGCCGCGTGGGCCTAGCTTCCCATGAGCAGTTCTTC
TRBJ1-6 | TRBV23-1 | - | TRBD1 | CASSQSVSMGTGSGNSPLHF | TGCGCCAGCAGTCAATCGGTTTCCATGGGGACAGGGAGTGGGAATTCACCCCTCCACTTT
TRBJ1-5 | TRBV25-1 | - | - | CASSEGGAGQPQHF | TGTGCCAGCAGTGAAGGAGGGGCCGGACAGCCCCAGCATTTT
TRBJ1-1 | TRBV19 | few | - | CASSIRGAGTEAFF | TGTGCCAGTAGTATTCGGGGGGCTGGGACTGAAGCTTTCTTT
TRBJ2-1 | TRBV7-2 | - | - | CASSLLRAVSYNEQFF | TGTGCCAGCAGCTTATTAAGAGCGGTTTCCTACAATGAGCAGTTCTTC
TRBJ2-2 | TRBV24-1 | - | TRBD1 | CATRRTGGSGELFF | TGTGCCACCCGGCGGACAGGGGGCTCCGGGGAGCTGTTTTTT
TRBJ1-3 | TRBV19 | - | TRBD1 | CASSTRTGLDTIYF | TGTGCCAGTAGTACCCGGACAGGGTTAGACACCATATATTTT
TRBJ2-1 | TRBV25-1 | - | - | CASPSLTGHYNEQFF | TGTGCCAGCCCAAGCCTCACAGGGCACTACAATGAGCAGTTCTTC
TRBJ2-5 | TRBV2 | - | TRBD2 | CASAPGGLKTQYF | TGTGCCAGCGCCCCGGGAGGTTTAAAGACCCAGTACTTC
TRBJ2-7 | TRBV20-1 | - | - | CSARHTYEQYF | TGCAGTGCTAGACACACATACGAGCAGTACTTC
TRBJ1-2 | TRBV5-5 | - | - | CASSLAGVYGYTF | TGTGCCAGCAGCTTAGCAGGGGTCTATGGCTACACCTTC
TRBJ2-5 | TRBV18 | - | - | CASSPRLEETQYF | TGTGCCAGCTCACCACGGCTAGAAGAGACCCAGTACTTC